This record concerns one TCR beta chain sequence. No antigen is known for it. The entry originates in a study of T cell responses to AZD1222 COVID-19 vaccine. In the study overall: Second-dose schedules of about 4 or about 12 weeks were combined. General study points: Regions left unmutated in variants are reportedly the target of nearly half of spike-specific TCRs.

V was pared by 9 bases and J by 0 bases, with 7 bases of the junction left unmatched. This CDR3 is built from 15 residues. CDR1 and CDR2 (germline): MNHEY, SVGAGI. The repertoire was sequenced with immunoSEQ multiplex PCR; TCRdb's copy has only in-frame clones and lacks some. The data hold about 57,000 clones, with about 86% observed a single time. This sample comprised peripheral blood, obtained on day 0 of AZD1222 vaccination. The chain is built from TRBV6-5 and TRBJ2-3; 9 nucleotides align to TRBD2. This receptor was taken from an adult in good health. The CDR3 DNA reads TGTGCCAGTTCCTATAGCGGGAGTAGCACAGATACGCAGTATTTT. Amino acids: CASSYSGSSTDTQYF.